The 25 T cell receptor beta chains below all came from one sample that was sequenced in a study of T cells in Graves' hyperthyroidism and ophthalmopathy. From RNA transcripts, TCR beta CDR3 regions were amplified. A set of HTBI primers served as the primers for a first-round RT-PCR of the TCR CDR3. TCRdb re-called the multiplex PCR reads through MiXCR, storing one row per CDR3 protein. The table records 300,000 to 350,000 distinct CDR3 sequences, around 20% of them present only once. The sequenced sample was blood. Receptors were obtained from a woman between 45 and 65 years old with Graves' hyperthyroidism.

This chain joins TRBV3-1 and TRBJ1-2, with 8 bases lining up with TRBD1. The trim removed 2 bases at V and 3 bases at J, leaving 2 bases unmatched. This CDR3 comprises 14 residues. Germline CDR1 is LGHDT and CDR2 is YNNKEL (reference sequence). The CDR3 region is CASSQQTGDYGYTF. The CDR3 DNA sequence: TGTGCCAGCAGCCAACAGACAGGGGACTATGGCTACACCTTC.

CDR3: CASSAPTGVGTGELFF. In DNA form, the CDR3 reads TGTGCCAGCAGTGCCCCAACAGGGGTTGGCACCGGGGAGCTGTTTTTT. The chain joins TRBV6-1 to TRBJ2-2, with 7 positions matching TRBD1. J gave up 4 bases and V 4 bases, and 9 bases lay outside the gene matches. Germline lookup yields CDR1 MNHNS and CDR2 SASEGT. This CDR3 is 16 amino acids long.

The table lists this clonotype with many counts. This chain uses TRBV20-1 with TRBJ2-7; possible D gene TRBD1, 6 bases. The CDR3 runs to 15 residues. V was cut by 1 base and J by 4 bases, with 17 bases left in between. The germline CDR1 and CDR2 sequences are DFQATT and SNEGSKA (reference sequence). CDR3: CSARGRDRFFYEQYF. Written as DNA, the CDR3 is TGCAGTGCTAGAGGGCGCGACAGGTTTTTTTACGAGCAGTACTTC.

V gene TRBV20-1 combines with J gene TRBJ2-7, with 13 bases lining up with TRBD2. Unmatched junction bases numbered 18, after V lost 5 bases and J lost 5 bases. This CDR3 comprises 18 residues. CDR1 is DFQATT, CDR2 SNEGSKA, per germline (reference sequence). CDR3 loop: CSAPSALETSGRLNEQYF. Written as DNA, the CDR3 is TGCAGTGCTCCTTCGGCCCTGGAGACTAGCGGGAGGTTGAACGAGCAGTACTTC.

This chain connects TRBV11-2 to TRBJ2-3; D is ambiguous. With 5 bases removed from V and 6 bases from J, the gap between germline ends came to 12 bases. This CDR3 has 13 amino acids. CDR1 is SGHAT, CDR2 FQNNGV, per germline. CDR3 nucleotides: TGTGCCAGCAGCGGGTCTTCGCCGGATACGCAGTATTTT. Its protein is CASSGSSPDTQYF.

The rearrangement joins TRBV7-9 to TRBJ2-2; a weak D match, TRBD1 (6 bases). In germline, CDR1 is SEHNR, CDR2 FQNEAQ (reference sequence). CDR3 length: 16 amino acids. Between the trimmed V and J ends, which lost 5 bases and 3 bases, there was a span of 16 bases. The CDR3 nucleotides read TGTGCCAGCAGCCGGGGCAGGGGCGCGCACACCGGGGAGCTGTTTTTT. The encoded protein is CASSRGRGAHTGELFF.

This clonotype was recorded at least ten times. The chain carries TRBV7-9 and TRBJ2-3; 7 bases map to TRBD1. The ends lost 0 bases at V and 0 bases at J; junction bases unmatched: 3. This CDR3 contains 16 residues. Germline CDR1 and CDR2: SEHNR and FQNEAQ (reference sequence). In DNA, the CDR3 is TGTGCCAGCAGCTTAGCGGGACAGCCTAGCACAGATACGCAGTATTTT. It codes for CASSLAGQPSTDTQYF. The full variable domain, its missing parts supplied by reference TRBV7-9 and TRBJ2-3, is DTGVSQNPRHKITKRGQNVTFRCDPISEHNRLYWYRQTLGQGPEFLTYFQNEAQLEKSRLLSDRFSAERPKGSFSTLEIQRTEQGDSAMYLCASSLAGQPSTDTQYFGPGTRLTVL.

V and J are TRBV10-3 and TRBJ1-2, with 8 positions matching TRBD1. The trim removed 6 bases at V and 8 bases at J, leaving 5 bases unmatched. The CDR3 spans 12 residues. Per germline, CDR1 ENHRY and CDR2 SYGVKD. The CDR3 region is CAISAGGRGYTF. In nucleotides, the CDR3 is TGTGCCATCAGCGCAGGGGGCCGCGGCTACACCTTC.

This clonotype occurred many times. The chain has TRBV11-3 and TRBJ1-1; D is undetermined. The CDR3 is made up of 13 amino acids. Per the germline V gene, CDR1 is SGHNT and CDR2 is YENEEA. V gave up 5 bases and J gave up 3 bases, with 10 bases separating them. The CDR3 sequence is CASSPSSDTEAFF. Written as DNA, the CDR3 is TGTGCCAGCAGCCCGTCATCTGACACTGAAGCTTTCTTT.

The gene calls are TRBV4-1 and TRBJ2-7; the match to TRBD2 covers 9 bases. The CDR3 loop spans 17 amino acids. The V gene end was trimmed by 2 bases and the J gene end by 0 bases; junction bases not matched to a gene: 8. Germline V CDR1 and CDR2: MGHRA, YSYEKL. CDR3: CASSQRTGSGSSYEQYF. CDR3 bases: TGCGCCAGCAGCCAAAGAACTGGTAGCGGGAGCTCCTACGAGCAGTACTTC.

This sequence joins TRBV20-1 and TRBJ2-7; TRBD2 aligns across 11 bases. The CDR3 spans 14 residues. V lost 5 bases, J lost 7 bases, and 10 bases stayed unmatched. The V gene's germline CDR1 is DFQATT and CDR2 SNEGSKA (reference sequence). This CDR3 reads CSAQTSGTTQEQYF. The CDR3 DNA follows: TGCAGTGCTCAGACTAGCGGGACAACTCAGGAGCAGTACTTC.

The gene calls are TRBV2 and TRBJ1-2; D unclear. V lost 4 bases, J lost 0 bases, and 15 bases lay in between. This CDR3 has 16 amino acids. Germline V lookup: CDR1 SNHLY, CDR2 FYNNEI. CDR3 DNA sequence: TGTGCCAGCAGTGGATCGGGTTTCGAAGCTAACTATGGCTACACCTTC. Translation gives CASSGSGFEANYGYTF.

The chain links TRBV5-1 to TRBJ2-3; 8 bases match TRBD2. Losses at the gene ends were 0 bases for V and 4 bases for J; bases not matched to a gene: 7. Germline-derived CDR1 and CDR2 are SGHRS and YFSETQ. This CDR3 is 16 amino acids long. CDR3 DNA: TGCGCCAGCAGCTTGGGTGCGGGAGGTACGGCAGATACGCAGTATTTT. Its translation is CASSLGAGGTADTQYF.

This clonotype was detected a few times. The rearrangement links TRBV6-1 to TRBJ1-4; 8 nucleotides align to TRBD1. The germline gives CDR1 MNHNS, CDR2 SASEGT. The CDR3 is 15 residues long. The V segment lost 6 bases and the J segment 4 bases; nucleotides outside the gene matches: 7. CDR3 sequence: CASRPRQGRNEKLFF. The CDR3 bases are TGTGCCAGCAGACCCCGACAGGGGCGTAATGAAAAACTGTTTTTT.

This sequence joins TRBV7-9 and TRBJ1-2; no reliable D call. V lost 5 bases and J 7 bases, leaving 5 bases between the germline ends. Germline V CDR1 and CDR2: SEHNR, FQNEAQ (reference sequence). The CDR3 has 10 amino acids. CDR3 loop: CASSARGYTF. CDR3 bases: TGTGCCAGCAGCGCTCGTGGCTACACCTTC.

This clonotype occurred many times. The CDR3 region has the DNA TGCAGCACCCCAGGTCCACCGAGCGGTGTTCAGTACTTC. Translated: CSTPGPPSGVQYF. The rearrangement uses TRBV20-1 and TRBJ2-4, with D possibly being TRBD2 (5 bases). Germline values: CDR1 DFQATT, CDR2 SNEGSKA (reference sequence). The CDR3 has 13 residues.

In regard to this clonotype: A clone one base away is much larger, so this may be a read error. V is TRBV11-3 and J is TRBJ2-7; D perhaps matches TRBD2 (5 bases). The CDR3 is 13 residues long. Germline lookup yields CDR1 SGHNT and CDR2 YENEEA. The CDR3 here is CASSVRGLGEQCF. DNA of the CDR3: TGTGCCAGCAGCGTACGAGGGTTGGGCGAGCAGTGCTTC.

This clonotype was detected many times. The chain carries TRBV7-3 and TRBJ1-1; a possible D gene is TRBD1 (5 bases). Trimming removed 4 bases from V and 0 bases from J, with 24 bases in between. From germline, CDR1 is SGHTA and CDR2 FQGTGA. CDR3 length: 19 residues. CDR3: CASSYLKGTRVGMNTEAFF. The CDR3 DNA follows: TGTGCCAGCAGCTACTTAAAGGGGACCCGGGTTGGGATGAACACTGAAGCTTTCTTT.

CDR3 sequence: CSAKDPRTGRANVLTF. DNA for the CDR3: TGCAGTGCTAAAGACCCCAGGACAGGCCGTGCCAACGTCCTGACTTTC. This rearrangement joins TRBV20-1 to TRBJ2-6; 7 bases agree with TRBD1. J lost 7 bases, V lost 4 bases, and 13 bases had no gene match. CDR1 and CDR2 (germline): DFQATT, SNEGSKA (reference sequence). The CDR3 has 16 residues.

This clonotype has ten or more counts. The chain combines TRBV11-3 with TRBJ2-3; 14 nucleotides align to TRBD2. This CDR3 contains 16 residues. Germline trimming cut 3 bases from V and 3 bases from J; bases unmatched to any gene: 2. Germline V gene lookup returns CDR1 SGHNT and CDR2 YENEEA. The CDR3 DNA sequence: TGTGCCAGCAGCTTCGGGACTAGCGGGGGTACAGATACGCAGTATTTT. Its protein product is CASSFGTSGGTDTQYF. Supplemented by reference TRBV11-3 and TRBJ2-3, the full variable domain reads EAGVVQSPRYKIIEKKQPVAFWCNPISGHNTLYWYLQNLGQGPELLIRYENEEAVDDSQLPKDRFSAERLKGVDSTLKIQPAELGDSAVYLCASSFGTSGGTDTQYFGPGTRLTVL.

This clonotype was observed a few times. This chain joins TRBV10-3 and TRBJ2-3; 10 bases match TRBD2. V was clipped by 0 bases and J by 2 bases; unmatched bases: 2. Germline CDR1 ENHRY, CDR2 SYGVKD. The CDR3 spans 16 residues. Here the CDR3 DNA reads TGTGCCATCAGTGAGTCTAGCGGGGGGCCCACAGATACGCAGTATTTT. Protein: CAISESSGGPTDTQYF.

This clonotype was recorded at least ten times. The V gene is TRBV7-2, the J gene TRBJ2-7; TRBD2 matches at 9 bases. This CDR3 is 16 amino acids long. Losses at the gene ends were 0 bases for V and 2 bases for J; bases not matched to a gene: 5. CDR1 SGHTA and CDR2 FQGNSA come from the germline V gene. The CDR3 loop is CASSLAEAGGPYEQYF. For the CDR3, the DNA is TGTGCCAGCAGCTTAGCGGAGGCGGGGGGGCCCTACGAGCAGTACTTC.

This clonotype came up many times. The CDR3 DNA sequence: TGTGCCAGCAGCCAATCTCGGGGGGTTTTCGCGGATGGCTACACCTTC. It codes for CASSQSRGVFADGYTF. This rearrangement joins TRBV3-1 to TRBJ1-2, with D possibly TRBD1 on 5 matching bases. Germline V gene lookup returns CDR1 LGHDT and CDR2 YNNKEL (reference sequence). CDR3 length: 16 residues. Trimming cost V 2 bases and J 6 bases, with 19 bases left between them.

This clonotype was observed many times. The CDR3 nucleotides read TGTGCCAGCAGTTACTGGAGAACACAGGGTTCCCCTGAAGCTTTCTTT. Its translation: CASSYWRTQGSPEAFF. The chain carries TRBV6-2 or TRBV6-3 and TRBJ1-1, with D tentatively TRBD1 (6 bases). Looked up from germline, CDR1 is MNHEY and CDR2 is SVGEGT. Trimming removed 1 base from V and 6 bases from J, with 18 bases in between. The CDR3 length is 16 residues.

This clonotype was counted ten times or more. J is TRBJ1-1 and V is TRBV7-8; D is undetermined. V was cut by 4 bases and J by 4 bases, with 10 bases left in between. CDR1 is SGHVS, CDR2 FQNEAQ, per germline. This CDR3 comprises 13 residues. The CDR3 nucleotides read TGTGCCAGCAGCTGGACGGAGGCCACTGAAGCTTTCTTT. Translated, it gives CASSWTEATEAFF.